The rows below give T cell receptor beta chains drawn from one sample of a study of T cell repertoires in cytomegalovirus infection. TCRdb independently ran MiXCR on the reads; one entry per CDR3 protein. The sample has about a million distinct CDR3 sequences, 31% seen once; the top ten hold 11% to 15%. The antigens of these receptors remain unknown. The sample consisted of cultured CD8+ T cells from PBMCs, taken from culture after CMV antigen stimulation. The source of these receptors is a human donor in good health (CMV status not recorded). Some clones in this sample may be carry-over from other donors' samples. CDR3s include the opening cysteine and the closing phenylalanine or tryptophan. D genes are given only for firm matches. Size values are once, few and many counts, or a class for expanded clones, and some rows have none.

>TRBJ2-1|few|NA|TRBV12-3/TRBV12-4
TGTGCCAGCAGTTTACTAGACCCCGAGGATGAGCAGTTCTTC
CASSLLDPEDEQFF
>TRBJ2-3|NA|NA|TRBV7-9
TGTGCCAGCAGCTTAGTGCAGGGCGGGACAGATACGCAGTATTTT
CASSLVQGGTDTQYF
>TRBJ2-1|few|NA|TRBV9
TGTGCCAGCAGCGTATCAGGGAGCAATGAGCAGTTCTTC
CASSVSGSNEQFF
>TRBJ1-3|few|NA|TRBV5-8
TGTGCCAGCAGCTATCCCGGGAGGGGCCTGAACACCATATATTTT
CASSYPGRGLNTIYF
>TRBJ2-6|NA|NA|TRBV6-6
TGTGCCAACCTTAGGGAGAGGAGCTCTGGGGCCAACGTCCTGACTTTC
CANLRERSSGANVLTF
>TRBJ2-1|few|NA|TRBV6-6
TGTGCCAGCAGCCCTGGACAGATCTTTCCATCCTACAATGAGCAGTTCTTC
CASSPGQIFPSYNEQFF
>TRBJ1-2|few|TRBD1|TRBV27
TGTGCCAGCAGTTTGGCAGGGGGCTCTGGCTACACCTTC
CASSLAGGSGYTF
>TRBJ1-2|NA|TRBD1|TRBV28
TGTGCCAGCAGTTCCTACAGGGGCGCGCACTATGGCTACACCTTC
CASSSYRGAHYGYTF
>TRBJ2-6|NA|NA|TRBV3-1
TGTGCCAGCAGCCATTCTAGTTTCTCTGGGGCCAACGTCCTGACTTTC
CASSHSSFSGANVLTF
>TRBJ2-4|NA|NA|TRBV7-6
TGTGCCAGCAGCCCTGGAGACACCCTAGCCAAAAACATTCAGTACTTC
CASSPGDTLAKNIQYF
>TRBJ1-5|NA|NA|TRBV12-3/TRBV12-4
TGTGCCAGCAGTATTGGGGGTTTGGATCAGCCCCAGCATTTT
CASSIGGLDQPQHF
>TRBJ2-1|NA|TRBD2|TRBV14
TGTGCCAGCAGCCAAGGAGTTAGGCGGGGGGTGAATGAGCAGTTCTTC
CASSQGVRRGVNEQFF
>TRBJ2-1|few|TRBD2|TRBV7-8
TGTGCCAGCAGTCTAGCGGGGGTCTCAAGCTCCTACAATGAGCAGTTCTTC
CASSLAGVSSSYNEQFF
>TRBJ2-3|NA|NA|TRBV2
TGTGCCAGCTTGGTCAGACCTACGCAGTATTTT
CASLVRPTQYF
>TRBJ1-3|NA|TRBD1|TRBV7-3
TGTGCCAGCAGCTCAGGACAGGGGGCCCTCTCTGGAAACACCATATATTTT
CASSSGQGALSGNTIYF
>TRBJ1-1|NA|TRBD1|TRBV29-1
TGCAGCGTCGTAGGACACAGGGGGAACACTGAAGCTTTCTTT
CSVVGHRGNTEAFF
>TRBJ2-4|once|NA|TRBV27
TGTGCCAGCAGTTTCGGTCAGGGCCTAAAAAACATTCAGTACTTC
CASSFGQGLKNIQYF
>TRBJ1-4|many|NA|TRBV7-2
TGTGCCAGCAGCTCCCCTGAAGGTCTCCATCATGAAAAACTGTTTTTT
CASSSPEGLHHEKLFF
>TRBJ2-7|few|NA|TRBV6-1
TGTGCCAGCAGTGGCGTCACCTACGAGCAGTACTTC
CASSGVTYEQYF
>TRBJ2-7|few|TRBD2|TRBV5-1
TGCGCCAGCAGCCTGACCGGGACTAGCGGGGGGTCCGCGTCCTACGAGCAGTACTTC
CASSLTGTSGGSASYEQYF
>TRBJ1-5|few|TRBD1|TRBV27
TGTGCCAGCAGTGGTACCACAGGGGGTCAGCCCCAGCATTTT
CASSGTTGGQPQHF
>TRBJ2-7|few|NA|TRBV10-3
TGTGCCATCAGTGGGGGGCACGACGAGCAGTACTTC
CAISGGHDEQYF
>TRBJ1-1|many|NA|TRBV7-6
TGTGCCAGCAGCTTAGGAGCAGGAGAAGCTTTCTTT
CASSLGAGEAFF
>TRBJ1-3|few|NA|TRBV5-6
TGTGCCAGCAGCTTGGGGGAATCTACGAACACCATATATTTT
CASSLGESTNTIYF
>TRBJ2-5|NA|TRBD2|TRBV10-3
TGTGCCATCACCGAAGCGGGGGGGCCGAGGGAGACCCAGTACTTC
CAITEAGGPRETQYF
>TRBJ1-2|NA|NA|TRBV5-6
TGTGCCAGCAGCGTGGGGGCGTCCTATGGCTACACCTTC
CASSVGASYGYTF